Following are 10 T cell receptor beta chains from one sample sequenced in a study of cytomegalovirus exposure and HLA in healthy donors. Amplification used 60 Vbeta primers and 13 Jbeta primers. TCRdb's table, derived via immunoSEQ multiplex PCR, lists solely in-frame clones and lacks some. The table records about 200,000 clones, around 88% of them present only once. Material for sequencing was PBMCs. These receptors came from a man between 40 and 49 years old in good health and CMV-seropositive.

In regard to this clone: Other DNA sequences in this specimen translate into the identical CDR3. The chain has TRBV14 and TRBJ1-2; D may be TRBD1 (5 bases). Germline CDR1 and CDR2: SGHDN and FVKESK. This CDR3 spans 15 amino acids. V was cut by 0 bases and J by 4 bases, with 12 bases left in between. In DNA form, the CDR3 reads TGTGCCAGCAGCCAAGATCGTGTGACAGCCTATGGCTACACCTTC. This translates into CASSQDRVTAYGYTF.

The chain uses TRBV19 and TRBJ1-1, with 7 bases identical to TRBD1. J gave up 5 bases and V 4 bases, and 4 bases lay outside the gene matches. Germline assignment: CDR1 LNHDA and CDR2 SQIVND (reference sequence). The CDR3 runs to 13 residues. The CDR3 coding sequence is TGTGCCAGTAGTACCGACAGGGCTACTGAAGCTTTCTTT. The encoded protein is CASSTDRATEAFF.

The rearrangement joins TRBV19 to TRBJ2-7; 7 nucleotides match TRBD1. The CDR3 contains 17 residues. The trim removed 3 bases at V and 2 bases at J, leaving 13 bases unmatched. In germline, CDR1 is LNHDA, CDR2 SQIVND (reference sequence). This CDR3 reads CASSMIVRGHAAYEQYF. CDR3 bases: TGTGCCAGTAGTATGATCGTTAGGGGGCACGCGGCCTACGAGCAGTACTTC.

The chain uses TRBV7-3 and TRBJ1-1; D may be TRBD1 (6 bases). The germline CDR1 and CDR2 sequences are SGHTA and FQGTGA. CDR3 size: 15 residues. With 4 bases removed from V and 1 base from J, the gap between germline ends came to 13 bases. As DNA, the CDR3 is TGTGCCAGCAGCTCTTCAGGGGACCAGAACACTGAAGCTTTCTTT. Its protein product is CASSSSGDQNTEAFF.

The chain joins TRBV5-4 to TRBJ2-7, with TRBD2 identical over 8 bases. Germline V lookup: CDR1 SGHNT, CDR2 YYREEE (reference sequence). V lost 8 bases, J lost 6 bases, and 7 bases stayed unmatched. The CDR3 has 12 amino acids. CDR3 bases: TGTGCCAGTCAAGCGGGAGTAAGCGAGCAGTACTTC. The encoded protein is CASQAGVSEQYF.

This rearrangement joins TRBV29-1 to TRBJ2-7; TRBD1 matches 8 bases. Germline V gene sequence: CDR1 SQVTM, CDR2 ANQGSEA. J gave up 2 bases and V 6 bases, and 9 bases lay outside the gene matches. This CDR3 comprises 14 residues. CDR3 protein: CSVLPGGKAYEQYF. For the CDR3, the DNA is TGCAGCGTACTCCCAGGGGGCAAGGCCTACGAGCAGTACTTC.

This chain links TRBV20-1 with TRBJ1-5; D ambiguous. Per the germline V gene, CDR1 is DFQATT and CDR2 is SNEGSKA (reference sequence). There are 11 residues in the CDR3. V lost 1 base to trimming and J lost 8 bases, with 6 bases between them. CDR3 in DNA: TGCAGTGCTAGAGCCACAGAGCCCCAGCATTTT. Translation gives CSARATEPQHF.

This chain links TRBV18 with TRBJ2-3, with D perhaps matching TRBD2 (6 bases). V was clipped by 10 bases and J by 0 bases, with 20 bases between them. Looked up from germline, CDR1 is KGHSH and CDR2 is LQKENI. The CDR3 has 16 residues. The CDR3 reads CATAPAGSPSTDTQYF. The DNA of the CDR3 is TGTGCCACCGCTCCGGCCGGGAGCCCTAGCACAGATACGCAGTATTTT.

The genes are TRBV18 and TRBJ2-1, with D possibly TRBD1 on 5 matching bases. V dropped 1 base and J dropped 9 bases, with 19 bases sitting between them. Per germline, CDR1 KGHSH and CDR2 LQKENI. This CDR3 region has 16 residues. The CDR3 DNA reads TGTGCCAGCTCACCACGGACGGCAGGGATCAATGGTGAGCAGTTCTTC. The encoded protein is CASSPRTAGINGEQFF. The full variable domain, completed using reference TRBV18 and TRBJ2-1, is NAGVMQNPRHLVRRRGQEARLRCSPMKGHSHVYWYRQLPEEGLKFMVYLQKENIIDESGMPKERFSAEFPKEGPSILRIQQVVRGDSAAYFCASSPRTAGINGEQFFGPGTRLTVL.

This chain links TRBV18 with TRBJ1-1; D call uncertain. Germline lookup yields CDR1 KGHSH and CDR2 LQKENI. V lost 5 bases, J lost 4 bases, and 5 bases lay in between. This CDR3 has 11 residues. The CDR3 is CASSSITEAFF. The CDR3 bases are TGTGCCAGCTCATCAATCACTGAAGCTTTCTTT.